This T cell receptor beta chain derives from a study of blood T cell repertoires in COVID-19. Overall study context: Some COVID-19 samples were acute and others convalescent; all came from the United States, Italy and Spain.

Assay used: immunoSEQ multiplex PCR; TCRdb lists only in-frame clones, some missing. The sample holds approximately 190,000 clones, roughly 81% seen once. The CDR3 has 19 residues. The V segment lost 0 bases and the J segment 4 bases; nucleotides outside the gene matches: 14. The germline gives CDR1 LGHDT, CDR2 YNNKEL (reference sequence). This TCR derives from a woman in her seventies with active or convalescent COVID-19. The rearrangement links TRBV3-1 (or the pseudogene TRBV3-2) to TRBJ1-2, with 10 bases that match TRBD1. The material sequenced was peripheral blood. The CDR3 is CASSQDQGRTGGVLYGYTF. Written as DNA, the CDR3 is TGTGCCAGCAGCCAAGATCAAGGGAGGACAGGGGGAGTCCTCTATGGCTACACCTTC.